These 8 T cell receptor beta chains were all obtained from the same sample, sequenced in a study of cytomegalovirus exposure and HLA in healthy donors. PCR was performed using 60 Vbeta and 13 Jbeta primers. The data were produced by immunoSEQ multiplex PCR, yet TCRdb's version contains in-frame clones alone and is incomplete. This table holds roughly 150,000 clones, 65% to 85% found once. Sequencing was performed on PBMCs. The source is a woman under 30 in good health and CMV-seronegative.

The rearrangement joins TRBV9 to TRBJ2-6, with TRBD1 as a possible D gene (6 bases). The V end lost 4 bases, the J end lost 2 bases, and 10 bases lay between the germline ends. Germline values: CDR1 SGDLS, CDR2 YYNGEE. The CDR3 loop spans 15 amino acids. CDR3 amino acids: CASSPEGAGANVLTF. The CDR3 coding sequence is TGTGCCAGCAGCCCAGAGGGGGCTGGGGCCAACGTCCTGACTTTC.

The rearrangement uses TRBV19 and TRBJ2-5; 10 positions match TRBD2. The CDR3 runs 16 residues. CDR1 LNHDA and CDR2 SQIVND come from the germline V gene (reference sequence). V was pared by 3 bases and J by 5 bases, with 9 bases of the junction left unmatched. Here the CDR3 reads CASSMESSGGWETQYF. CDR3 bases: TGTGCCAGTAGTATGGAGTCTAGCGGGGGTTGGGAGACCCAGTACTTC.

The rearrangement links TRBV5-6 to TRBJ1-6; possibly TRBD1 for D (6 bases). This CDR3 contains 16 residues. Germline CDR1 and CDR2: SGHDT and YYEEEE. Trimming left V 4 bases short and J 7 bases short, with 18 bases between. CDR3 region: CASSDLDRERNSPLHF. In nucleotides, the CDR3 is TGTGCCAGCAGCGACCTGGACAGAGAGAGAAATTCACCCCTCCACTTT.

The chain couples TRBV9 to TRBJ2-3, with 10 bases identical to TRBD2. The CDR3 has 16 amino acids. Germline lookup yields CDR1 SGDLS and CDR2 YYNGEE. The V segment lost 0 bases and the J segment 5 bases; nucleotides outside the gene matches: 6. This chain's CDR3 is CASSVVPAGGRDTQYF. DNA for the CDR3: TGTGCCAGCAGCGTAGTCCCAGCGGGGGGGCGAGATACGCAGTATTTT.

This chain connects TRBV5-5 to TRBJ2-7; 9 bases match TRBD1. V trimming: 0 bases; J trimming: 3 bases; junction bases outside the gene matches: 4. Germline CDR1 and CDR2: SGHKS and YYEKEE (reference sequence). The CDR3 covers 15 residues. CDR3 DNA: TGTGCCAGCAGCTTGGCTCTGGACAGGGGCTACGAGCAGTACTTC. It codes for CASSLALDRGYEQYF. Together with reference TRBV5-5 and TRBJ2-7, the CDR3 gives the full variable domain: DAGVTQSPTHLIKTRGQQVTLRCSPISGHKSVSWYQQVLGQGPQFIFQYYEKEERGRGNFPDRFSARQFPNYSSELNVNALLLGDSALYLCASSLALDRGYEQYFGPGTRLTVT.

The table lists this clone with a count of one. This chain links TRBV5-6 with TRBJ2-3, with a tentative D call TRBD1 (5 bases). CDR1 and CDR2 (germline): SGHDT, YYEEEE. The V and J ends lost 2 bases and 7 bases respectively, with 14 bases between them. There are 14 residues in the CDR3. The DNA of the CDR3 is TGTGCCAGCAGCTTAACAGGTACACAGAATACGCAGTATTTT. Translated: CASSLTGTQNTQYF.

The CDR3 region has the DNA TGTGCCAGCAGTTTATATTCCGGACAGAACTACGAGCAGTACTTC. Its translation: CASSLYSGQNYEQYF. This sequence joins TRBV27 and TRBJ2-7; D is perhaps TRBD1 (6 bases). The germline gives CDR1 MNHEY, CDR2 SMNVEV (reference sequence). V lost 1 base and J 3 bases, leaving 13 bases between the germline ends. This CDR3 has 15 residues.

J is TRBJ2-3 and V is TRBV6-4; 9 bases are shared with TRBD1. This CDR3 comprises 15 residues. Trimming removed 6 bases from V and 3 bases from J; junction bases left unmatched: 7. Germline V gene sequence: CDR1 MRHNA, CDR2 SNTAGT. CDR3 coding DNA: TGTGCCAGCAGGCCCGGGACAGGGCCGACAGATACGCAGTATTTT. This codes for CASRPGTGPTDTQYF.